The 23 T cell receptor beta chains reported below all come from one sample, sequenced in a study of cytomegalovirus exposure and HLA in healthy donors. Vbeta (60) and Jbeta (13) primers were used in the PCR. Sequencing was performed with immunoSEQ multiplex PCR; in TCRdb, only in-frame clones are kept and a portion is missing. This table holds roughly 110,000 clones, 65% to 80% found once. Sequencing input: PBMCs. Every receptor here comes from a male donor in good health and CMV-seropositive.

V is TRBV7-2 and J is TRBJ2-7, with TRBD2 matching 9 bases. The CDR3 consists of 15 residues. Per germline, CDR1 SGHTA and CDR2 FQGNSA. With V trimmed by 1 base and J by 4 bases, 5 bases remained unmatched. The CDR3 loop is CASSLDTAGGYEQYF. For the CDR3, the DNA is TGTGCCAGCAGCTTAGACACAGCGGGAGGTTACGAGCAGTACTTC.

The V gene is TRBV5-4, the J gene TRBJ2-3; tentative D call: TRBD1 (5 bases). In germline, CDR1 is SGHNT, CDR2 YYREEE (reference sequence). V dropped 0 bases and J dropped 4 bases, with 12 bases sitting between them. The CDR3 is 15 amino acids. The CDR3 spells CASSLEAGRPDTQYF. In nucleotides, the CDR3 is TGTGCCAGCAGCTTGGAGGCAGGGCGGCCAGATACGCAGTATTTT.

This clone was recorded a few times. The chain joins TRBV21-1 to TRBJ1-1. TRBV21-1 is a known pseudogene. The CDR3 totals 17 residues. In DNA form, the CDR3 reads TGTGCCAGCAGCAAAGGTGGTACGGGAGGGGGGAACACTGAAGCTTTCTTT. Protein product: CASSKGGTGGGNTEAFF.

J is TRBJ1-4 and V is TRBV7-2; tentative D call: TRBD1 (5 bases). This CDR3 is 15 amino acids long. Looked up from germline, CDR1 is SGHTA and CDR2 is FQGNSA. V shed 2 bases and J shed 8 bases, with 15 bases lying between them. The chain's CDR3 is CASSLPQGPEEKLFF. Here the CDR3 DNA reads TGTGCCAGCAGCTTACCCCAGGGCCCGGAGGAAAAACTGTTTTTT.

This chain uses TRBV29-1 with TRBJ2-7; no clear D. V shed 7 bases and J shed 9 bases, with 19 bases lying between them. Germline V gene lookup returns CDR1 SQVTM and CDR2 ANQGSEA. The CDR3 is made up of 12 amino acids. The chain's CDR3 is CSANSAPFTQYF. CDR3 nucleotides: TGCAGCGCCAACTCCGCCCCTTTTACGCAGTACTTC.

This clone has more than one count but fewer than ten. The rearrangement links TRBV2 to TRBJ2-1; 10 positions match TRBD2. There are 16 residues in the CDR3. CDR1 SNHLY and CDR2 FYNNEI come from the germline V gene. Trimming at V came to 3 bases and at J to 5 bases, leaving 7 bases not matched to a gene. The CDR3 nucleotides are TGTGCCAGCAGTGACCTAGCGGGAGTCAGGGACAATGAGCAGTTCTTC. Translated: CASSDLAGVRDNEQFF.

The rearrangement joins TRBV7-3 to TRBJ2-3; 8 positions agree with TRBD1. V was pared by 1 base and J by 0 bases, with 3 bases of the junction left unmatched. The CDR3 loop spans 16 amino acids. Germline V gene sequence: CDR1 SGHTA, CDR2 FQGTGA. The CDR3 nucleotides read TGTGCCAGCAGCTTAAGGGACAGGAGCAGCACAGATACGCAGTATTTT. Protein sequence: CASSLRDRSSTDTQYF.

The chain couples TRBV7-2 to TRBJ2-6; maybe TRBD1 (5 bases). This CDR3 is 17 amino acids long. Per germline, CDR1 SGHTA and CDR2 FQGNSA. Trimming left V 2 bases short and J 1 base short, with 12 bases between. The CDR3 reads CASSLFQGISGANVLTF. The CDR3 DNA reads as TGTGCCAGCAGCTTATTCCAGGGCATTTCTGGGGCCAACGTCCTGACTTTC.

This sequence joins TRBV5-4 and TRBJ1-5, with TRBD1 identical over 9 bases. V trimming: 0 bases; J trimming: 4 bases; junction bases outside the gene matches: 11. The CDR3 has 18 amino acids. CDR1 is SGHNT, CDR2 YYREEE, per germline (reference sequence). The CDR3 sequence is CASSLGGQGGRENQPQHF. Written as DNA, the CDR3 is TGTGCCAGCAGCTTGGGGGGACAGGGAGGGCGGGAAAATCAGCCCCAGCATTTT.

CDR3: CASSLVQSSYEQYF. CDR3 DNA sequence: TGCGCCAGCAGCTTGGTGCAATCCAGCTACGAGCAGTACTTC. This chain links TRBV5-1 with TRBJ2-7; D call uncertain. The CDR3 has 14 residues. Germline V gene data show CDR1 as SGHRS and CDR2 as YFSETQ. V lost 0 bases, J lost 3 bases, and 10 bases lay in between.

V is TRBV30 and J is TRBJ1-1; D may be TRBD1 (6 bases). The CDR3 contains 10 residues. Per the germline V gene, CDR1 is GTSNPN and CDR2 is SVGIG (reference sequence). CDR3: CASGGPEAFF. CDR3 DNA: TGTGCTTCGGGGGGGCCTGAAGCTTTCTTT.

This clone has a handful of counts. V and J are TRBV6-5 and TRBJ1-1; tentative D call: TRBD1 (6 bases). The CDR3 loop spans 13 amino acids. V was clipped by 2 bases and J by 5 bases, with 9 bases between them. CDR1 is MNHEY and CDR2 is SVGAGI in the germline V gene. CDR3 DNA sequence: TGTGCCAGCAGTTACAAGGGGGATACTGAAGCTTTCTTT. This sequence encodes CASSYKGDTEAFF.

This clone has a single count. V gene TRBV4-3 combines with J gene TRBJ2-7; D gene ambiguous. Germline V gene data show CDR1 as LGHNA and CDR2 as YSLEER. The CDR3 contains 14 residues. Deletions cut 1 base from V and 0 bases from J, with 7 bases between. CDR3 region: CASSQVGSSYEQYF. The CDR3 nucleotides are TGCGCCAGCAGCCAAGTTGGCAGCTCCTACGAGCAGTACTTC.

In this sample, this clone turned up a few times. CDR3: CASSQVLAEETQYF. The CDR3 DNA sequence: TGCGCCAGCAGCCAAGTCCTGGCCGAAGAGACCCAGTACTTC. The chain combines TRBV4-3 with TRBJ2-5; D unclear. The CDR3 is 14 residues long. The germline CDR1 and CDR2 sequences are LGHNA and YSLEER. Between the trimmed V and J ends, which lost 1 base and 3 bases, there was a span of 9 bases.

The V and J genes are TRBV4-3 and TRBJ2-7; 12 bases align to TRBD2. This CDR3 is built from 18 residues. Germline-derived CDR1 and CDR2 are LGHNA and YSLEER. Germline trimming cut 0 bases from V and 3 bases from J; bases unmatched to any gene: 9. In nucleotides, the CDR3 is TGCGCCAGCAGCCAAGATCATGCTAGCGGGAGGGTTTTCTACGAGCAGTACTTC. It codes for CASSQDHASGRVFYEQYF.

The V and J genes are TRBV4-2 and TRBJ2-5, with D maybe TRBD1 (5 bases). Trimming shortened V by 0 bases and J by 5 bases, and 10 bases separated the two germline ends. This CDR3 region has 14 residues. Germline V gives CDR1 LGHNA, CDR2 YNFKEQ. CDR3 in amino acids: CASSQDRSGETQYF. For the CDR3, the DNA is TGTGCCAGCAGCCAAGATCGTTCAGGGGAGACCCAGTACTTC.

This clone was counted only a few times. The rearrangement links TRBV7-2 to TRBJ2-7, with 7 bases lining up with TRBD2. The V gene's germline CDR1 is SGHTA and CDR2 FQGNSA. The CDR3 extends over 14 amino acids. J gave up 5 bases and V 2 bases, and 6 bases lay outside the gene matches. The CDR3 is CASSLLGEGNEQYF. CDR3 DNA sequence: TGTGCCAGCAGCTTATTAGGGGAGGGCAACGAGCAGTACTTC.

V is TRBV5-4 and J is TRBJ2-7, with 7 nucleotides matching TRBD2. V lost 4 bases, J lost 5 bases, and 9 bases stayed unmatched. Germline lookup yields CDR1 SGHNT and CDR2 YYREEE (reference sequence). The CDR3 sequence is 14 residues long. Here the CDR3 reads CASSRGGADHEQYF. CDR3 bases: TGTGCCAGCAGCCGGGGAGGGGCAGACCACGAGCAGTACTTC.

The chain couples TRBV23-1 to TRBJ2-7; D possibly corresponds to TRBD1 (5 bases). TRBV23-1 is identified as an open reading frame with a role that is uncertain. The V and J ends lost 6 bases and 3 bases respectively, with 18 bases between them. This CDR3 contains 15 residues. The CDR3 here is CASSLPTPQGYEQYF. The CDR3 nucleotides are TGCGCCAGCAGCCTTCCCACACCCCAGGGCTACGAGCAGTACTTC.

The gene calls are TRBV5-1 and TRBJ2-7, with D tentatively TRBD2 (6 bases). Germline loops: CDR1 SGHRS, CDR2 YFSETQ. This CDR3 comprises 13 residues. The ends were cut back, 4 bases at V and 6 bases at J, with 14 bases in the middle. Written as DNA, the CDR3 is TGCGCCAGCAGCCTCTCGACTAGATCCGAGCAGTACTTC. Protein: CASSLSTRSEQYF.

The rearrangement joins TRBV6-4 to TRBJ2-2; 10 bases match TRBD1. V lost 7 bases, J lost 4 bases, and 6 bases stayed unmatched. Germline CDR1 is MRHNA and CDR2 is SNTAGT. This CDR3 region has 15 residues. The CDR3 DNA is TGTGCCAGCAAGACGACAGGGGGCCCCACCGGGGAGCTGTTTTTT. Amino acids: CASKTTGGPTGELFF.

This clone was detected only once. The chain couples TRBV5-8 to TRBJ2-7; 8 bases map to TRBD2. The CDR3 loop spans 18 amino acids. Germline V CDR1 and CDR2: SGHTS, YDEGEE. Trimming removed 4 bases from V and 3 bases from J; junction bases left unmatched: 18. The CDR3 DNA sequence: TGTGCCAGCAGCCGACCGGTAAATAGCGGGAAGAGGTACTACGAGCAGTACTTC. It encodes CASSRPVNSGKRYYEQYF. Supplemented by reference TRBV5-8 and TRBJ2-7, the full variable domain reads EAGVTQSPTHLIKTRGQQATLRCSPISGHTSVYWYQQALGLGLQFLLWYDEGEERNRGNFPPRFSGRQFPNYSSELNVNALELEDSALYLCASSRPVNSGKRYYEQYFGPGTRLTVT.

J is TRBJ1-1 and V is TRBV4-3, with D maybe TRBD1 (5 bases). The CDR3 totals 14 residues. In germline, CDR1 is LGHNA, CDR2 YSLEER. Between the trimmed V and J ends, which lost 1 base and 5 bases, there was a span of 11 bases. The CDR3 nucleotides are TGCGCCAGCAGCCAAGTTCTAGGGGTTACTGAAGCTTTCTTT. It codes for CASSQVLGVTEAFF.